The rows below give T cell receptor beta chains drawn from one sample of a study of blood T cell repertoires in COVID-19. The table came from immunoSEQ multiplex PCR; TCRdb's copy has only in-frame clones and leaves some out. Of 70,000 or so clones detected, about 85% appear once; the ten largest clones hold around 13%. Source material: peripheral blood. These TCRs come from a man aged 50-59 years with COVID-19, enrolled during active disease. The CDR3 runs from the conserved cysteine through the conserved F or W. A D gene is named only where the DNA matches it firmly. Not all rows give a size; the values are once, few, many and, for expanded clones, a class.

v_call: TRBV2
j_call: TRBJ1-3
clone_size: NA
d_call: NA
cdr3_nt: TGTGCCAGCAGTGCGCAGGGAAGAAACACCATATATTTT
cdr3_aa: CASSAQGRNTIYF

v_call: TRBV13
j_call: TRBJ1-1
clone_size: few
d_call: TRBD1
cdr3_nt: TGTGCCAGCAGCCTCCGACAGGGCGAAGCTTTCTTT
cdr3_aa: CASSLRQGEAFF

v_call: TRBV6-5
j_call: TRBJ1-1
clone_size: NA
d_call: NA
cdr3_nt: TGTGCCAGCAGTCAACTCGGGTGGGTGAACACTGAAGCTTTCTTT
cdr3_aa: CASSQLGWVNTEAFF

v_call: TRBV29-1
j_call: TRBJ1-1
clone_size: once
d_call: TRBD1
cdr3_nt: TGCAGCGTTGAAGTTTGGGGGACAGGGGGCCCCTTGGGCACTGAAGCTTTCTTT
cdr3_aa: CSVEVWGTGGPLGTEAFF

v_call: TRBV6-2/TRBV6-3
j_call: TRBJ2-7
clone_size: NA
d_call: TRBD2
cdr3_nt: TGTGCCAGCAGTTTCTCGGCTAGCGGGAGTTACGAGCAGTACTTC
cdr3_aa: CASSFSASGSYEQYF

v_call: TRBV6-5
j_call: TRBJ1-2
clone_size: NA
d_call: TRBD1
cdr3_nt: TGTGCCAGCAGTCCCGAGGACAGGGGTCGGAACACCTTC
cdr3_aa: CASSPEDRGRNTF

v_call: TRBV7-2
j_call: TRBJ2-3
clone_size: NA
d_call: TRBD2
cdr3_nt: TGTGCCAGCAGCCTACTAGCGGGAGTTGTAGCAGATACGCAGTATTTT
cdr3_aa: CASSLLAGVVADTQYF

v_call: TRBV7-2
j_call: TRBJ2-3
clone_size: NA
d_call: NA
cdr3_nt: TGTGCCAGCAGCTCCTCATCTAGTCGTGGGACAGATACGCAGTATTTT
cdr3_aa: CASSSSSSRGTDTQYF

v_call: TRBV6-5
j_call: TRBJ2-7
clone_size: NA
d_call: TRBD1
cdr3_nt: TGTGCCAGCACTCCAGGTGGGACAGTTTCCTACGAGCAGTACTTC
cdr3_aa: CASTPGGTVSYEQYF

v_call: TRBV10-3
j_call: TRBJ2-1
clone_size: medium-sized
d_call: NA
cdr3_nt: TGTGCCATCAATGGGGGCCTGCAGGGCAATGAGCAGTTCTTC
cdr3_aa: CAINGGLQGNEQFF

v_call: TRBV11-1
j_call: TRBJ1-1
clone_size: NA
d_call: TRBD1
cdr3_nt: TGTGCCAGCAGCAGGGACAGGGACACTGAAGCTTTCTTT
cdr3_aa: CASSRDRDTEAFF

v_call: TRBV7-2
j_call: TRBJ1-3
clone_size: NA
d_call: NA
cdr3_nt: TGTGCCAGCAGCTTAGACAGGGCAGTAAACACCATATATTTT
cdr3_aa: CASSLDRAVNTIYF

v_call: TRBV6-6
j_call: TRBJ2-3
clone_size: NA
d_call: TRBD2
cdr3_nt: TGTGCCAGCAGAATGCTAGCGGGCACAGATACGCAGTATTTT
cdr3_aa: CASRMLAGTDTQYF

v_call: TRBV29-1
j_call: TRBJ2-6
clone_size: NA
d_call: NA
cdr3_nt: TGCAGCGTCATAGTCTCTGGGGCCAACGTCCTGACTTTC
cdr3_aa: CSVIVSGANVLTF

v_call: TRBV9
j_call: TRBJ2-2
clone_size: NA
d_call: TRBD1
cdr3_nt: TGTGCCAGCACCTACGGGACAGGTGCTCCTGGGGAGCTGTTTTTT
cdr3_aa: CASTYGTGAPGELFF

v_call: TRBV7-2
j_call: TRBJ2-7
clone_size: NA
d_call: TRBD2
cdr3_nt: TGTGCCAGCAGCTCCTGGACTAGCGGGAGTGGAGTCGACGAGCAGTACTTC
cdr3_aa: CASSSWTSGSGVDEQYF

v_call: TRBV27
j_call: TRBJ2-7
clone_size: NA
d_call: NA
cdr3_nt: TGTGCCATAACCGGGGTCTACGAGCAGTACTTC
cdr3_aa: CAITGVYEQYF

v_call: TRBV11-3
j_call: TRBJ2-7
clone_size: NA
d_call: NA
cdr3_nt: TGTGCCAGCAGCAAGACAGTAGCTCCCTACGAGCAGTACTTC
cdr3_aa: CASSKTVAPYEQYF

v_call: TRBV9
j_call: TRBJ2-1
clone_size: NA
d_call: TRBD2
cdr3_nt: TGTGCCAGCAGCCGACTAGCGGGAGGCTACGAGCGGTACAATGAGCAGTTCTTC
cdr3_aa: CASSRLAGGYERYNEQFF

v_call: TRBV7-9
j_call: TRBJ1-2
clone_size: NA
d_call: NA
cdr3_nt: TGTGCCAGCAGCGTTTTGGCAGGGCGATATGGCTACACCTTC
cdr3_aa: CASSVLAGRYGYTF

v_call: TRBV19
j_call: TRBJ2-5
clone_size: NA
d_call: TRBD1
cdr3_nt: TGTGCCAGTAGTAGGGACAGGGGATTCGGGACCCAGTACTTC
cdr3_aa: CASSRDRGFGTQYF

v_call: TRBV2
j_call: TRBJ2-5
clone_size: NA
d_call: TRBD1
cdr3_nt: TGTGCCAGCAGTGGCGGGACAGGGTTCGAGACCCAGTACTTC
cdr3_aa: CASSGGTGFETQYF

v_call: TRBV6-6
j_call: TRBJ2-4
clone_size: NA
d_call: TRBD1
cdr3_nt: TGTGCCAGCACGACAGGGAAAAACATTCAGTACTTC
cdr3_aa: CASTTGKNIQYF

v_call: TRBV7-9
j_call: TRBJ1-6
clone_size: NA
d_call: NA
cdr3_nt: TGTGCCAGCACGACAGAGTATAATTCACCCCTCCACTTT
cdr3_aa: CASTTEYNSPLHF

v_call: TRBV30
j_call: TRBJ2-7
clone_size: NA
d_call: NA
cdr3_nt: TGTGCCTGGAGTGTACAAATTTTGTACGAGCAGTACTTC
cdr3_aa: CAWSVQILYEQYF

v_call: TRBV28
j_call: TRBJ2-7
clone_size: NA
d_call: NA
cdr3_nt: TGTGCCAGCAGTTTATTTGAGTACGAGCAGTACTTC
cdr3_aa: CASSLFEYEQYF

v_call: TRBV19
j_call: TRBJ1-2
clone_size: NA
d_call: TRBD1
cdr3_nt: TGTGCCAGTAGTGCACAGGGGGCGCGAGGAGTTATGGGCTACACCTTC
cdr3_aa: CASSAQGARGVMGYTF

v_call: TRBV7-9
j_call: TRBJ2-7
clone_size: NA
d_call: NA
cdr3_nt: TGTGCCAGCAGCTTAGGGCCGATAGCGAATCTCCCAGACGAGCAGTACTTC
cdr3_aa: CASSLGPIANLPDEQYF

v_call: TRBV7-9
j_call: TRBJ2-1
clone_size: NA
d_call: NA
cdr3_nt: TGTGCCAGCAGCGTCCCCGACAGGAACTCCTACAATGAGCAGTTCTTC
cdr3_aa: CASSVPDRNSYNEQFF

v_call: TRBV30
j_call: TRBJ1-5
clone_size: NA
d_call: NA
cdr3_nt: TGTGCCTGGAGTGTCGGGGGGGACCAGCCCCAGCATTTT
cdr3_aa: CAWSVGGDQPQHF

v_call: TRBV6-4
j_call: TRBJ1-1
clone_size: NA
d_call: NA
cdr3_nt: TGTGCCAGCAGTGAGTCAGGGAACACTGAAGCTTTCTTT
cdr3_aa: CASSESGNTEAFF

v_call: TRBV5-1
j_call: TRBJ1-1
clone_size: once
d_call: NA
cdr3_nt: TGCGCCAGCAGGGAGGGAGCGATCCCATATAGGAACACTGAAGCTTTCTTT
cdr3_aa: CASREGAIPYRNTEAFF

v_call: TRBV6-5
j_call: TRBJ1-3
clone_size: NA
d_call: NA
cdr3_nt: TGTCCTACTCCATCAGGAAACACCATATATTTT
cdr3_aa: CPTPSGNTIYF

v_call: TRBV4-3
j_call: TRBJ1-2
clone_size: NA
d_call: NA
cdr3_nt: TGCGCCAGCAGCCAAGATCTGGGCGTCCTAAACTATGGCTACACCTTC
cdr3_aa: CASSQDLGVLNYGYTF

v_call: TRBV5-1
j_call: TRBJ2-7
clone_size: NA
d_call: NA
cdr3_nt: TGCGCCAGCAGCCCCGAAAGGGTGGGCGGGTCCTACGAGCAGTACTTC
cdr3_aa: CASSPERVGGSYEQYF

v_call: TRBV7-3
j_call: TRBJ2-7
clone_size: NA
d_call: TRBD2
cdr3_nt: TGTGCCAGCAGCCCTGGACTAGCGGCATCCTACGAGCAGTACTTC
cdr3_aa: CASSPGLAASYEQYF

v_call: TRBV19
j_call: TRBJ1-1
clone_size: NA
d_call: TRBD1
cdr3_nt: TGTGCCAGTAGTTTTAGACAGGGCGAGAATGAAGCTTTCTTT
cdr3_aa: CASSFRQGENEAFF